This T cell receptor (beta chain) was observed in a study of high-grade serous ovarian cancer treatment subgroups. Tumor samples were obtained before definitive surgery or chemotherapy. TCRdb's copy holds only in-frame clones and misses some; the assay was immunoSEQ multiplex PCR. The sample contains 3,500 to 4,500 clones, roughly three quarters of which appear only once. Note on this clone: Its antigen remains unknown.

Study observations and caveats: Different patients shared almost no repertoire; same-patient tumors shared about 0.11 to 0.79. Repertoire analysis covered CDR3 alone, not CDR1 or CDR2. Bulk tumor TCR sequencing gave no spatial information.

This TCR derives from a human donor with high-grade serous ovarian cancer. The specimen was tumor tissue.

The CDR3 region is CASSLDSGRNNEQFF. The CDR3 DNA reads as TGTGCCAGCAGCTTGGATAGCGGGAGGAACAATGAGCAGTTCTTC. The genes are TRBV5-4 and TRBJ2-1; TRBD2 matches 10 bases. CDR1 is SGHNT and CDR2 is YYREEE in the germline V gene (reference sequence). The V and J ends lost 0 bases and 5 bases, in that order; junction bases with no gene match: 2. There are 15 residues in the CDR3.